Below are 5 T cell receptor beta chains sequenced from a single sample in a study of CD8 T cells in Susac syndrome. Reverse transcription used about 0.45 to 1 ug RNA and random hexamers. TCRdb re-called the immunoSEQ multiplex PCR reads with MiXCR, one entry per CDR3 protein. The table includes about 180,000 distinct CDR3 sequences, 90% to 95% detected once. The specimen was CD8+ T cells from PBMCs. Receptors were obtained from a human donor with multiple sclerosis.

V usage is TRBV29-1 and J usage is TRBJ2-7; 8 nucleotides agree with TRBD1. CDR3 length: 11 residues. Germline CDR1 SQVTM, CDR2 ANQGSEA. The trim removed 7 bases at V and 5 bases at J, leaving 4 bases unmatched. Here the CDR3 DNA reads TGCAGCGGTTACAGGGGGAACGAGCAGTACTTC. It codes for CSGYRGNEQYF.

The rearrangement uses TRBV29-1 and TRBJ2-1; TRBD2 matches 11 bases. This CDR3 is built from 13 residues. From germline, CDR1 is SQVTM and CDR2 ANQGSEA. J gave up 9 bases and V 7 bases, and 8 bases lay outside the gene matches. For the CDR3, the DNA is TGCAGCGCTACTAGCGGGGGTTATGCTGAGCAGTTCTTC. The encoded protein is CSATSGGYAEQFF.

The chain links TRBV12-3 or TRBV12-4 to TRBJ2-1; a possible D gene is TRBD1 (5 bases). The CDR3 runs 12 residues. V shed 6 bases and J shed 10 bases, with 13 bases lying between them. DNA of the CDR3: TGTGCCAGCAGATCCCAGGGCGACGAGCAGTTCTTC. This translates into CASRSQGDEQFF.

As DNA, the CDR3 is TGTGCCAGCAGCTTACCAGGGAATGCCCACGAGCAGTACTTC. Translating it yields CASSLPGNAHEQYF. This chain links TRBV7-9 with TRBJ2-7; D is perhaps TRBD1 (5 bases). Germline V lookup: CDR1 SEHNR, CDR2 FQNEAQ (reference sequence). V was trimmed by 2 bases and J by 5 bases, leaving 13 bases between them. This CDR3 is 14 amino acids long. The variable domain in full, with the rest retrieved from reference TRBV7-9 and TRBJ2-7, is DTGVSQNPRHKITKRGQNVTFRCDPISEHNRLYWYRQTLGQGPEFLTYFQNEAQLEKSRLLSDRFSAERPKGSFSTLEIQRTEQGDSAMYLCASSLPGNAHEQYFGPGTRLTVT.

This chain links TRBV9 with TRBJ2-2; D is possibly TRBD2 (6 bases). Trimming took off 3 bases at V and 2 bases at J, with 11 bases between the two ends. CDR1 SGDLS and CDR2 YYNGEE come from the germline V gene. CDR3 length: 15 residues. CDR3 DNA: TGTGCCAGCAGCGGCGGGGACCAAAACACCGGGGAGCTGTTTTTT. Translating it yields CASSGGDQNTGELFF.